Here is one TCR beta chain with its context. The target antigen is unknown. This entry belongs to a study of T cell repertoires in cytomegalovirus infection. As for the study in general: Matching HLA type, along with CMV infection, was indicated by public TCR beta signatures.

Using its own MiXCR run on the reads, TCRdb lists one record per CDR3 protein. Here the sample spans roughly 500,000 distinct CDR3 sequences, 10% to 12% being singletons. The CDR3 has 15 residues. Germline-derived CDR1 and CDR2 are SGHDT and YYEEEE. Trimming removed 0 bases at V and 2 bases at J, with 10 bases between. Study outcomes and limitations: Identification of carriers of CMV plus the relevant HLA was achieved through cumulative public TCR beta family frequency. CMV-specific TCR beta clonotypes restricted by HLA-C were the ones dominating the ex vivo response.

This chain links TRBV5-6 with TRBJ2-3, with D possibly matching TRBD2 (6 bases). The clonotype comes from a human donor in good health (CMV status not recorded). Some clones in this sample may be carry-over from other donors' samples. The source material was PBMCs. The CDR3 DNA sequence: TGTGCCAGCAGCTTGGAACGGGGGATCACAGATACGCAGTATTTT. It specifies CASSLERGITDTQYF.